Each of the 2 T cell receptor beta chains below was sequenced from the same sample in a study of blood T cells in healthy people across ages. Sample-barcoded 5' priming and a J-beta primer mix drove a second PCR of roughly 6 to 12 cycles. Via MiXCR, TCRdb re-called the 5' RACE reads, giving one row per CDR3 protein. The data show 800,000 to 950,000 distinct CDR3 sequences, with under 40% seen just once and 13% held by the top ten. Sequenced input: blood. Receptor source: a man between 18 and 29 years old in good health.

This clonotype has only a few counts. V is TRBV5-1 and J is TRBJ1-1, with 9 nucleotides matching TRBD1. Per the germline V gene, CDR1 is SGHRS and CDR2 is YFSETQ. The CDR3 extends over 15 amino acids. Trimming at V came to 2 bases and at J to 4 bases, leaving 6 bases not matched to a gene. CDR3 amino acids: CASSFTGGLRTEAFF. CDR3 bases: TGCGCCAGCAGCTTTACAGGGGGCTTGCGCACTGAAGCTTTCTTT.

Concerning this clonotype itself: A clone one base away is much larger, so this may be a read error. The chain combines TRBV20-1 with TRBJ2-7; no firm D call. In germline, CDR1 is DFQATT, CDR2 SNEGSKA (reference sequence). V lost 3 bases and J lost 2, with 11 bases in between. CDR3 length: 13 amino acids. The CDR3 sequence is CSASARSPYEQYF. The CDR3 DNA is TGCAGTGCTAGTGCCAGGAGCCCCTACGAGCAGTACTTC.